This T cell receptor (beta chain) appears in the sequencing data of a study of T cell responses to AZD1222 COVID-19 vaccine. This CDR3 contains 14 residues. V was cut by 4 bases and J by 3 bases, with 11 bases left in between. Germline values: CDR1 SNHLY, CDR2 FYNNEI. TCRdb's copy holds only in-frame clones and misses some; the assay was immunoSEQ multiplex PCR. The sample carries some 150,000 clones, 70% to 90% recorded once. The sequence was collected from an adult in good health. This chain connects TRBV2 to TRBJ2-3; TRBD2 is a possible D gene (5 bases). The source was peripheral blood, collected on day 0 of AZD1222 vaccination. The CDR3 loop is CASSGGSRTDTQYF. The CDR3 nucleotides are TGTGCCAGCAGTGGAGGGTCGAGGACAGATACGCAGTATTTT.